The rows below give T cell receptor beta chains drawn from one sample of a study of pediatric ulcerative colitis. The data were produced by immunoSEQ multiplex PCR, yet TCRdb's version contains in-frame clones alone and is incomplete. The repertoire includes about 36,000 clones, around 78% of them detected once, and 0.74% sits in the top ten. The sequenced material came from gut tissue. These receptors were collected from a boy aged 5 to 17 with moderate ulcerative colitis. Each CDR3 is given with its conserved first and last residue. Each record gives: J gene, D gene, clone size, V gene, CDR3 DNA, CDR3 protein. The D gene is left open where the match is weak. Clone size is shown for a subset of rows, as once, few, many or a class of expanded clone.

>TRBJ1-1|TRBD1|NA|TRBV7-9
TGTGCCAGCAGCGATCGGGGCGGAGGGACAGGAATAAGTACCCTGTTT
CASSDRGGGTGISTLF
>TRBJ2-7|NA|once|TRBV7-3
TGTGCCAGCAGCTTAACGGGGTCGGACGAGCAGTACTTC
CASSLTGSDEQYF
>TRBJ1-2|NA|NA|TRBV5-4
TGTGCCAGCAGCCAGCCCGGGACATCCTATGGCTACACCTTC
CASSQPGTSYGYTF
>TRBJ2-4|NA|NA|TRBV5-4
TGTGCCAGCAGCTTGCCCCCAGGGGATGAGGTAGCCAAAAACATTCAGTACTTC
CASSLPPGDEVAKNIQYF
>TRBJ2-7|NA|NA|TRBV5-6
TGTGCCAGCAACTCCTACTACGAGCAGTACTTC
CASNSYYEQYF
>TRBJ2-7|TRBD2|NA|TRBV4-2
TGTGCCAGCAGCCAGGCTAGCGGGGGCTTTAACGAGCAGTACTTC
CASSQASGGFNEQYF
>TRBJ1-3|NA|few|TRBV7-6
TGTGCCAGCAGCTTAGAGGGAAACACCATATATTTT
CASSLEGNTIYF
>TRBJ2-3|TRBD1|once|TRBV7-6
TGTGCCAGCAGCTTAGTTTGGACAGGGCCCCTTAGCACAGATACGCAGTATTTT
CASSLVWTGPLSTDTQYF
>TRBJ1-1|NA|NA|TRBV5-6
TGTGCCAGCAGCCTGGGTAGAAACACTGAAGCTTTCTTT
CASSLGRNTEAFF
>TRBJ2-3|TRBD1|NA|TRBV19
TGTGCCAGTAGTATAGTCGGACAGGGGGCTGCAGATACGCAGTATTTT
CASSIVGQGAADTQYF
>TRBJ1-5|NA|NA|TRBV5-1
TGCGCCAGCAGCTTGGCAGGGTTAAGCAATCAGCCCCAGCATTTT
CASSLAGLSNQPQHF
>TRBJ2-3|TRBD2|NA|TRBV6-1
TGTGCCAGCAGTGAAGAGCCAGCGGGAGGGCCCACAGATACGCAGTATTTT
CASSEEPAGGPTDTQYF
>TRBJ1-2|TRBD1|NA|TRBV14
TGTGCCAGCAGCCAAGATCCACGGGACAGGGGGTACTATGGCTACACCTTC
CASSQDPRDRGYYGYTF
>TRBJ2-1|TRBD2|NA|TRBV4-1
TGCGCCAGCAGCCGGCAGGGACTAGCGGGGACGTACAATGAGCAGTTCTTC
CASSRQGLAGTYNEQFF
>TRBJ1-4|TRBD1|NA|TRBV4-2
TGTGCCAGCAGCCGGGCGGGACAGGGGGCGATTGAAAAACTGTTTTTT
CASSRAGQGAIEKLFF
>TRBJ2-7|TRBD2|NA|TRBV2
TGTGCCAGCAGTGAAGGGGGACTAGCGGACTCCTACGAGCAGTACTTC
CASSEGGLADSYEQYF
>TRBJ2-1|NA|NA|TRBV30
TGTGCCTGGAGTGTGGGTGGTACGGGGAATGAGCAGTTCTTC
CAWSVGGTGNEQFF
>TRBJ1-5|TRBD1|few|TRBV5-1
TGCGCCAGCAGCGTAGGAACTACAGGGGGGGATCAGCCCCAGCATTTT
CASSVGTTGGDQPQHF
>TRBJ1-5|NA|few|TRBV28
TGTGCCAGCAGACCTGGGGGGAGTGGACAGCCCCAGCATTTT
CASRPGGSGQPQHF
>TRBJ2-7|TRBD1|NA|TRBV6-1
TGTGCCAGCAGTGGGACAGGGGGAGTCTACGAGCAGTACTTC
CASSGTGGVYEQYF
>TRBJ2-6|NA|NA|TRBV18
TGTGCCAGCTCACCGGCCGTCTCTGGGGCCAACGTCCTGACTTTC
CASSPAVSGANVLTF
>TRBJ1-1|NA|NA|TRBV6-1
TGTGCCAGCAGTGAAATCACCTTACACGTGAACACTGAAGCTTTCTTT
CASSEITLHVNTEAFF
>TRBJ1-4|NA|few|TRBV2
TGTGCCAGCAGTGCGGAAAGAGAAAAACTGTTTTTT
CASSAEREKLFF
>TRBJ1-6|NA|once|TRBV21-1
TGTGCCAGCAGCAAAGAGGTGTGCACCTATAATTCACCCCTCCACTTT
CASSKEVCTYNSPLHF
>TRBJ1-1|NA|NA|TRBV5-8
TGTGCCAGCAGTTTGAGGACGTCTGGGTGGGTCATGAACACTGAAGCTTTCTTT
CASSLRTSGWVMNTEAFF
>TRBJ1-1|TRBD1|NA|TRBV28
TGTGCCAGCAGTTTATACAGGGGGAGGACTGAAGCTTTCTTT
CASSLYRGRTEAFF
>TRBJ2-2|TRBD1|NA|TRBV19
TGTGCCGGCCGGGACAGGCTCACCGGGGAGCTGTTTTTT
CAGRDRLTGELFF
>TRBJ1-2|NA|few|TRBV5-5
TGTGCCAGCAGCTTGCACAATGGCTACACCTTC
CASSLHNGYTF
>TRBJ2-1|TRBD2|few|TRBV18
TGTGCCAGCTCACGGCGGGAGGGGGATGAGCAGTTCTTC
CASSRREGDEQFF
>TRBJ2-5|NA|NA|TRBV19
TGTGCCAGTAGTATTCTAGGAGTTGAGACCCAGTACTTC
CASSILGVETQYF
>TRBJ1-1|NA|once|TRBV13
TGTGCCAGCAGCTTAAAACAGGTTTTCACTGAAGCTTTCTTT
CASSLKQVFTEAFF
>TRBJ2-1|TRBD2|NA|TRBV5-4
TGTGCCAGCAGTCCGACTAGCGGGGGGGCGAACGAGCAGTTCTTC
CASSPTSGGANEQFF
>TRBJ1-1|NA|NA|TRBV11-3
TGTGCCAGCAGCTTAGATCGGTCAGGGTTGGAGGCTTTCTTT
CASSLDRSGLEAFF
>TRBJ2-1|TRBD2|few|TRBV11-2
TGTGCCAGCAGCTCCCCGGCCAGCGGGGATCCCTACAATGAGCAGTTCTTC
CASSSPASGDPYNEQFF